This entry describes one TCR beta chain. The sample belongs to a study of blood T cell repertoires in COVID-19. Profiling relied on immunoSEQ multiplex PCR, and the TCRdb table lists in-frame clones only, not all of them. The sample contains about 400,000 clones, approximately 89% of which appear only once. This TCR was recovered from a middle-aged man in a cohort exposed to, infected with or recovered from COVID-19 (not recorded which). Input material: PBMCs or T cells enriched from blood (not recorded which).

The CDR3, as DNA: TGTGCCAGCAGTCCCAGGGGAGACTCCTACGAGCAGTACTTC. It translates to CASSPRGDSYEQYF. V and J are TRBV6-5 and TRBJ2-7; D is perhaps TRBD1 (6 bases). The germline V gene encodes CDR1 MNHEY and CDR2 SVGAGI. V was cut by 5 bases and J by 0 bases, with 11 bases left in between. CDR3 size: 14 residues.